The rows below give T cell receptor beta chains drawn from one sample of a study of identifying expanded T cells in peripheral blood. The method was immunoSEQ multiplex PCR; TCRdb's version includes in-frame clones alone and lacks a portion of them. The sample shows 75,000 to 100,000 clones, 89% of them seen only once. The sequencing sample was made of blood. The receptors come from a person between 18 and 75 years old in good health. Both conserved end residues are part of each CDR3. The order of the fields is D gene, V gene, clone size, J gene, CDR3 protein, CDR3 DNA. D genes are given only for firm matches. Some rows have no size entry. The others give once, few or many, or a class for an expanded clone.

d_call: TRBD2; v_call: TRBV9; clone_size: few; j_call: TRBJ2-3; cdr3_aa: CASSKEGGRDFTDTQYF; cdr3_nt: TGTGCCAGCAGCAAGGAGGGAGGGCGGGACTTCACAGATACGCAGTATTTT
d_call: NA; v_call: TRBV7-3; clone_size: NA; j_call: TRBJ2-5; cdr3_aa: CASSLGLGGGETQYF; cdr3_nt: TGTGCCAGCAGCTTGGGTCTCGGAGGCGGAGAGACCCAGTACTTC
d_call: NA; v_call: TRBV5-6; clone_size: NA; j_call: TRBJ2-5; cdr3_aa: CASSLDWHGPQETQYF; cdr3_nt: TGTGCCAGCAGCTTGGACTGGCATGGGCCTCAAGAGACCCAGTACTTC
d_call: NA; v_call: TRBV7-2; clone_size: NA; j_call: TRBJ2-5; cdr3_aa: CASSPRQDQETQYF; cdr3_nt: TGTGCCAGCAGCCCGCGACAGGACCAAGAGACCCAGTACTTC
d_call: TRBD1; v_call: TRBV5-1; clone_size: once; j_call: TRBJ2-2; cdr3_aa: CASSLLGQGGTGELFF; cdr3_nt: TGCGCCAGCAGCTTGTTGGGACAGGGAGGTACCGGGGAGCTGTTTTTT
d_call: TRBD2; v_call: TRBV5-4; clone_size: NA; j_call: TRBJ2-7; cdr3_aa: CASSLALAGYYEQYF; cdr3_nt: TGTGCCAGCAGCTTGGCCCTAGCGGGATATTACGAGCAGTACTTC
d_call: TRBD2; v_call: TRBV7-9; clone_size: NA; j_call: TRBJ2-7; cdr3_aa: CASSLGFSGTPQYF; cdr3_nt: TGTGCCAGCAGCTTAGGTTTTAGCGGGACACCGCAGTACTTC
d_call: NA; v_call: TRBV27; clone_size: NA; j_call: TRBJ1-4; cdr3_aa: CASSRDLNEKLFF; cdr3_nt: TGTGCCAGCTCGAGGGACCTTAATGAAAAACTGTTTTTT
d_call: TRBD1; v_call: TRBV9; clone_size: NA; j_call: TRBJ2-6; cdr3_aa: CASSVPGQGASGANVLTF; cdr3_nt: TGTGCCAGCAGCGTACCGGGACAGGGGGCTTCTGGGGCCAACGTCCTGACTTTC
d_call: TRBD1; v_call: TRBV5-1; clone_size: NA; j_call: TRBJ2-1; cdr3_aa: CASSPGAGQGGNEQFF; cdr3_nt: TGCGCCAGCAGCCCTGGGGCTGGACAGGGCGGCAATGAGCAGTTCTTC
d_call: TRBD2; v_call: TRBV5-1; clone_size: NA; j_call: TRBJ2-2; cdr3_aa: CASSSLLAGESGELFF; cdr3_nt: TGCGCCAGCAGTTCTCTACTAGCGGGAGAATCCGGGGAGCTGTTTTTT